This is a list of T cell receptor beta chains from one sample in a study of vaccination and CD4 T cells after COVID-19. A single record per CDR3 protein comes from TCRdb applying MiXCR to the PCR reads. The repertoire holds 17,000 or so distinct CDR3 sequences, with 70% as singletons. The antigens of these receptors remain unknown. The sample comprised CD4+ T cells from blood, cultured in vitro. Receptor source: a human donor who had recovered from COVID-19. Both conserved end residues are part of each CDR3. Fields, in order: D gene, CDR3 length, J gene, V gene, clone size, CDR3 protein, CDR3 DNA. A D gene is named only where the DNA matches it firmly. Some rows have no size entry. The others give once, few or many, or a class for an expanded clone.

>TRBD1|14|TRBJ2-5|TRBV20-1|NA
CSATVGTGVETQYF
TGCAGTGCGACCGTCGGGACAGGGGTCGAGACCCAGTACTTC
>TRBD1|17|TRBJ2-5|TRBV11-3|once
CASSSRSGTGRTETQYF
TGTGCCAGCAGCTCTCGATCCGGGACAGGGAGGACGGAGACCCAGTACTTC
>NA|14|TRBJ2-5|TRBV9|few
CASSVGARRETQYF
TGTGCCAGCAGCGTAGGAGCCAGGAGAGAGACCCAGTACTTC
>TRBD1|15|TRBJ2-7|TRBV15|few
CATSRYTGTDYEQYF
TGTGCCACCAGCAGGTACACCGGGACAGACTACGAGCAGTACTTC
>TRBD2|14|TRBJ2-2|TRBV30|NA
CAWRRLATTGELFF
TGTGCCTGGAGAAGACTAGCGACCACCGGGGAGCTGTTTTTT
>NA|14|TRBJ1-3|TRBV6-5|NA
CASSYTSEGNTIYF
TGTGCCAGCAGTTACACATCGGAAGGAAACACCATATATTTT
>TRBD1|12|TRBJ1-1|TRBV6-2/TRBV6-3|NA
CASRRDRDEAFF
TGTGCCAGCAGACGAGACAGGGATGAAGCTTTCTTT
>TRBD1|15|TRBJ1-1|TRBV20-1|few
CSAREGGQMNTEAFF
TGCAGTGCTAGAGAGGGGGGACAGATGAACACTGAAGCTTTCTTT
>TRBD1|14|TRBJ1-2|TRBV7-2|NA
CASSLGQGRGGYTF
TGTGCCAGCAGCCTGGGACAGGGCAGGGGGGGCTACACCTTC
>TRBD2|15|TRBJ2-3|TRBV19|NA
CASSISERGPDTQYF
TGTGCCAGTAGTATTAGTGAGCGGGGGCCAGATACGCAGTATTTT
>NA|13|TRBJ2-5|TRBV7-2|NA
CASSIFVQETQYF
TGTGCCAGCAGCATCTTTGTTCAAGAGACCCAGTACTTC
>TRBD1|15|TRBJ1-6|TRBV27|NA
CASRGTGVSNSPLHF
TGTGCCAGCAGGGGGACAGGGGTCAGTAATTCACCCCTCCACTTT
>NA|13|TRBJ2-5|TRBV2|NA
CASRRTEQETQYF
TGTGCCAGCAGGCGGACAGAACAAGAGACCCAGTACTTC
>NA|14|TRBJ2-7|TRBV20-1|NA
CSARGGRGHYEQYF
TGCAGTGCTAGGGGAGGACGGGGGCACTACGAGCAGTACTTC
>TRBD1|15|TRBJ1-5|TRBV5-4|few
CASSAGQGAWQPQHF
TGTGCCAGCAGCGCGGGACAGGGGGCTTGGCAGCCCCAGCATTTT
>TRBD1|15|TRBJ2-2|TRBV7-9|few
CASSLGTGTTGELFF
TGTGCCAGCAGCTTGGGGACAGGGACCACCGGGGAGCTGTTTTTT
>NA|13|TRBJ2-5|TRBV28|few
CASSPRLQETQYF
TGTGCCAGCAGCCCTCGACTCCAAGAGACCCAGTACTTC
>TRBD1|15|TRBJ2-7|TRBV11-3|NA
CASSSGQGDTYEQYF
TGTGCCAGCAGCTCGGGACAGGGTGACACCTACGAGCAGTACTTC
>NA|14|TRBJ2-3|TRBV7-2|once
CASSLRGPTDTQYF
TGTGCCAGCAGCTTGCGGGGGCCCACAGATACGCAGTATTTT
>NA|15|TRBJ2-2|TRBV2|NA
CASSAARANTGELFF
TGTGCCAGCAGTGCCGCCAGGGCGAACACCGGGGAGCTGTTTTTT
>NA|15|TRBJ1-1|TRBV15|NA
CATSRDPWQGGLAFF
TGTGCCACCAGCAGAGACCCCTGGCAGGGAGGCCTAGCTTTCTTT
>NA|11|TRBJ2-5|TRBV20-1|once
CSARPLETQYF
TGCAGTGCTAGACCCCTAGAGACCCAGTACTTC
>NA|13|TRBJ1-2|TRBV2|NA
CASRVQASGGYTF
TGTGCCAGCAGGGTACAAGCTTCGGGTGGCTACACCTTC
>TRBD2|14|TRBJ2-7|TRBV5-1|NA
CASSLASGDYEQYF
TGCGCCAGCAGCTTGGCAAGCGGGGACTACGAGCAGTACTTC
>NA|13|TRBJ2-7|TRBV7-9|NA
CASSPEGYYEQYF
TGTGCCAGCAGTCCCGAGGGATACTACGAGCAGTACTTC
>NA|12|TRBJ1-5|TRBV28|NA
CASSLGNQPQHF
TGTGCCAGCAGTTTAGGGAATCAGCCCCAGCATTTT
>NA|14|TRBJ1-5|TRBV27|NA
CASSLNRVGQPQHF
TGTGCCAGCAGTCTTAACAGGGTCGGTCAGCCCCAGCATTTT
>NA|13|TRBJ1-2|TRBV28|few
CASTTDSFYGYTF
TGTGCCAGCACGACTGACAGCTTCTATGGCTACACCTTC
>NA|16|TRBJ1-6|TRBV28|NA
CASGKLTGTRNSPLHF
TGTGCCAGCGGGAAACTTACAGGGACGAGGAATTCACCCCTCCACTTT
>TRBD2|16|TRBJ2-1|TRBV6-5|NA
CASSYSRLAGINEQFF
TGTGCCAGCAGTTACTCGCGGCTAGCGGGGATAAATGAGCAGTTCTTC
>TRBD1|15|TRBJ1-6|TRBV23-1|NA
CASKQTGTDNSPLHF
TGCGCCAGCAAGCAAACCGGGACAGACAATTCACCCCTCCACTTT
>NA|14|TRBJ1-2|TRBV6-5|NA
CASSYGERDYGYTF
TGTGCCAGCAGTTACGGGGAGAGGGACTATGGCTACACCTTC
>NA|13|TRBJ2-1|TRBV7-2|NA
CASSPTPYNEQFF
TGTGCCAGCAGCCCCACTCCCTACAATGAGCAGTTCTTC
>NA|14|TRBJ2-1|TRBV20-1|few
CSARDLVGSNEQFF
TGCAGTGCTAGAGATCTGGTGGGGAGCAATGAGCAGTTCTTC
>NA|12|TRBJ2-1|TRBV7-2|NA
CASTSSGGEQFF
TGTGCCAGCACCTCTTCGGGCGGTGAGCAGTTCTTC
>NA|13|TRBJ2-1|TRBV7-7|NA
CASSPERYNEQFF
TGTGCCAGCAGCCCCGAACGGTACAATGAGCAGTTCTTC
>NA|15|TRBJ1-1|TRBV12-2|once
CASRLARNWDTEAFF
TGTGCAAGTCGCTTAGCGCGAAACTGGGACACTGAAGCTTTCTTT
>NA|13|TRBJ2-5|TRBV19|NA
CASSIGRQETQYF
TGTGCCAGTAGTATAGGGCGGCAAGAGACCCAGTACTTC
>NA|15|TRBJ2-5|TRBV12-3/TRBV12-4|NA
CASRKGWGDQETQYF
TGTGCCAGCAGGAAAGGGTGGGGGGATCAAGAGACCCAGTACTTC
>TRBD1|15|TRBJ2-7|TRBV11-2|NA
CASRLGQGASYEQYF
TGTGCCAGCAGATTGGGACAGGGGGCCAGCTACGAGCAGTACTTC
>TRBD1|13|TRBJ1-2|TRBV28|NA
CASIIQGADGYTF
TGTGCCAGCATTATACAGGGGGCGGATGGCTACACCTTC
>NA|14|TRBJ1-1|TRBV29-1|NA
CSGCSERGAPEAFF
TGCAGCGGATGTTCGGAGCGGGGGGCTCCTGAAGCTTTCTTT
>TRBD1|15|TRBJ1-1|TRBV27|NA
CASSARQGALTEAFF
TGTGCCAGCAGTGCCCGACAGGGGGCTTTGACTGAAGCTTTCTTT
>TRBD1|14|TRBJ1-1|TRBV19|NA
CASSTGQGRAEAFF
TGTGCCAGTAGTACAGGACAGGGTCGAGCTGAAGCTTTCTTT
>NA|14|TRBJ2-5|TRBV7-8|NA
CASTPLDGRETQYF
TGTGCCAGCACCCCTTTAGACGGTCGGGAGACCCAGTACTTC
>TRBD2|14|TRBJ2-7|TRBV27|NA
CASSLASGTGEQYF
TGTGCCAGCAGTTTGGCTAGCGGGACGGGGGAGCAGTACTTC
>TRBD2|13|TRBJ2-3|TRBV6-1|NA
CAARGGGGDTQYF
TGTGCCGCTCGGGGGGGAGGAGGAGATACGCAGTATTTT
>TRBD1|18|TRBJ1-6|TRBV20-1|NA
CSARERPPLRGRSSPLHF
TGCAGTGCTAGGGAACGCCCCCCACTCAGGGGGCGCTCATCACCCCTCCACTTT
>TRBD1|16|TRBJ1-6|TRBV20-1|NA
CSARGSGGSKNSPLHF
TGCAGTGCTAGAGGGTCAGGGGGCTCCAAGAATTCACCCCTCCACTTT
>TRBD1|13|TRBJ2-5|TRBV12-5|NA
CACMKGAGETQYF
TGTGCTTGCATGAAGGGGGCCGGGGAGACCCAGTACTTC
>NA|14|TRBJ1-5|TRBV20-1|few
CSARVPVSNQPQHF
TGCAGTGCTAGGGTACCAGTTAGCAATCAGCCCCAGCATTTT
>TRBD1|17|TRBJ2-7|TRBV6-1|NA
CASSIGTALTGDYEQYF
TGTGCCAGCAGTATTGGGACAGCCCTTACAGGGGATTACGAGCAGTACTTC
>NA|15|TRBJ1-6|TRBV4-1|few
CASSQGGTKNSPLHF
TGCGCCAGCAGCCAAGGGGGGACAAAGAATTCACCCCTCCACTTT
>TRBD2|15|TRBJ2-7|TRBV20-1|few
CSASPPRTRSYEQYF
TGCAGTGCTAGCCCCCCCCGGACTAGGTCCTACGAGCAGTACTTC
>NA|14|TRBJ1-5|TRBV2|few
CASSELGGNQPQHF
TGTGCCAGCAGTGAACTCGGGGGCAATCAGCCCCAGCATTTT
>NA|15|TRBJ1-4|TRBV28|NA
CASSSPGFRHEKLFF
TGTGCCAGCAGTTCACCAGGATTTCGGCATGAAAAACTGTTTTTT
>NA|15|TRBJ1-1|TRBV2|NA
CASSETLGDQGEAFF
TGTGCCAGCAGTGAAACCCTAGGGGACCAGGGTGAAGCTTTCTTT
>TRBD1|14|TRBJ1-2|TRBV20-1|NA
CSAQDTGGATGYTF
TGCAGTGCTCAAGATACAGGGGGCGCGACCGGCTACACCTTC
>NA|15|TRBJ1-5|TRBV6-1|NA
CASSETVQGNQPQHF
TGTGCCAGCAGTGAAACGGTACAGGGCAATCAGCCCCAGCATTTT
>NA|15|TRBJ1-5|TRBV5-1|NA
CASSLGQGGNQPQHF
TGCGCCAGCAGCTTGGGCCAGGGAGGGAACCAGCCCCAGCATTTT